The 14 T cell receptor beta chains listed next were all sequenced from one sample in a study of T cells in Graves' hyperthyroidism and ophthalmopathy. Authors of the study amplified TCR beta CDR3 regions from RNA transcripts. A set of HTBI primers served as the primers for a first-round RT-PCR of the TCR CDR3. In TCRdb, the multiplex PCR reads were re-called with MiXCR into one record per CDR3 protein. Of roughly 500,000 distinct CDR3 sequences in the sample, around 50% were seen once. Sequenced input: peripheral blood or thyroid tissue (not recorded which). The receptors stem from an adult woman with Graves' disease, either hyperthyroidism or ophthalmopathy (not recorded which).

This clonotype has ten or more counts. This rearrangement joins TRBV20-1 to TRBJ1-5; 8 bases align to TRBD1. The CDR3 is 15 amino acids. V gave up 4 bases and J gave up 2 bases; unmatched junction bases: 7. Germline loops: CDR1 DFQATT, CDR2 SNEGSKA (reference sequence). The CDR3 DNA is TGCAGTGCTATCCAGGGGGCGGTTGGCAATCAGCCCCAGCATTTT. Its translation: CSAIQGAVGNQPQHF.

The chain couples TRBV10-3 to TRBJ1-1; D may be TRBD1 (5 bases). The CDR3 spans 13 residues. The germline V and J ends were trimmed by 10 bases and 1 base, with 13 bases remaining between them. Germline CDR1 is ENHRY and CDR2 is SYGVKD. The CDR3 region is CATRIGENTEAFF. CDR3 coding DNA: TGTGCCACAAGGATAGGGGAGAACACTGAAGCTTTCTTT.

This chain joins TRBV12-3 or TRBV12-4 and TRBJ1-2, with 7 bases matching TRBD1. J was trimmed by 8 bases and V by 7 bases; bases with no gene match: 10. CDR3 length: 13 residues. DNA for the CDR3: TGTGCCAGCACGGGACAGCTCCCTGAGGGCTACACCTTC. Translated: CASTGQLPEGYTF.

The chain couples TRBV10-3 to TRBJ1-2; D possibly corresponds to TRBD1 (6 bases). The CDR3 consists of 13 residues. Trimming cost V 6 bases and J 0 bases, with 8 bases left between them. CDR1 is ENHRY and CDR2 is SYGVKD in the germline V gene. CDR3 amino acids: CAIRGGANYGYTF. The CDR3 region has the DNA TGTGCCATCAGAGGGGGTGCTAACTATGGCTACACCTTC.

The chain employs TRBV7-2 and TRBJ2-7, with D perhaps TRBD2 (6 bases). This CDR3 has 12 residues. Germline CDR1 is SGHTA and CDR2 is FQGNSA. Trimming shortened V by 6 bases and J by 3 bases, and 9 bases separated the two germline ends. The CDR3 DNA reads TGTGCCAGCAGAAGGGAGGACTACGAGCAGTACTTC. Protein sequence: CASRREDYEQYF.

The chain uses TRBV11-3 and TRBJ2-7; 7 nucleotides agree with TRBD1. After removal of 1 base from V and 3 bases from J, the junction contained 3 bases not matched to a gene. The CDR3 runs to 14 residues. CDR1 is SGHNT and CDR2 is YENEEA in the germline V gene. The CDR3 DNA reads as TGTGCCAGCAGCTTAGCGGGACAGCTCTACGAGCAGTACTTC. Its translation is CASSLAGQLYEQYF.

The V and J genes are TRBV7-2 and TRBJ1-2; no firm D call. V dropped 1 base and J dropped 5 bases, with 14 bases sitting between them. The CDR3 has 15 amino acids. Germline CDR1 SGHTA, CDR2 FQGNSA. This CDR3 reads CASSLERAVAYGYTF. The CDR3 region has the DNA TGTGCCAGCAGCTTAGAAAGGGCCGTCGCTTATGGCTACACCTTC. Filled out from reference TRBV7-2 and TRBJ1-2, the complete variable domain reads GAGVSQSPSNKVTEKGKDVELRCDPISGHTALYWYRQSLGQGLEFLIYFQGNSAPDKSGLPSDRFSAERTGGSVSTLTIQRTQQEDSAVYLCASSLERAVAYGYTFGSGTRLTVV.

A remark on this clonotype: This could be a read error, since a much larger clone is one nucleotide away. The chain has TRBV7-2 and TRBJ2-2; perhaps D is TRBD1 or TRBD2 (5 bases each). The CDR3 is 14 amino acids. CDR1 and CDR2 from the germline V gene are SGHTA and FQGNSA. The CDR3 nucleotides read TGTGCCAGCAGCTTGGTTGCAGGGACCGGGGTGCTGTTTTTT. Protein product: CASSLVAGTGVLFF.

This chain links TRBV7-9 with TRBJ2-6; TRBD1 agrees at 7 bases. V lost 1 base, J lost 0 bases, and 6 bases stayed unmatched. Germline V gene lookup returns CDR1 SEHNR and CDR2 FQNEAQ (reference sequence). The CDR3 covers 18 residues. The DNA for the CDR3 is TGTGCCAGCAGCTTAGTGGTGACAGGGACCTCTGGGGCCAACGTCCTGACTTTC. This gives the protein CASSLVVTGTSGANVLTF.

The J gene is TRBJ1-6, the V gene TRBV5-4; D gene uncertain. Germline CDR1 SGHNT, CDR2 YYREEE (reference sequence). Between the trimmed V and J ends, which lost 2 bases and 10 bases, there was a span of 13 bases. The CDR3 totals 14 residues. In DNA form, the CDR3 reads TGTGCCAGCAGCTTAGGAATAGGGCTCTCACCCCTCCACTTT. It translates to CASSLGIGLSPLHF.

Here the CDR3 DNA reads TGTGCCAGCAGCCCCCGAACCGGGACAGGGTCCTACGAGCAGTACTTC. It specifies CASSPRTGTGSYEQYF. V usage is TRBV5-4 and J usage is TRBJ2-7, with 9 bases identical to TRBD1. The J segment lost 1 base and the V segment lost 4 bases, leaving 9 bases of the junction unmatched. The CDR3 totals 16 residues. Germline loops: CDR1 SGHNT, CDR2 YYREEE (reference sequence).

CDR3 loop: CASSLSGAGNTF. As DNA, the CDR3 is TGTGCCAGCAGCTTAAGCGGAGCTGGAAACACCTTC. This chain connects TRBV7-3 to TRBJ1-2; D remains unclear. Germline V gene sequence: CDR1 SGHTA, CDR2 FQGTGA. The CDR3 runs to 12 residues. V shed 1 base and J shed 12 bases, with 12 bases lying between them.

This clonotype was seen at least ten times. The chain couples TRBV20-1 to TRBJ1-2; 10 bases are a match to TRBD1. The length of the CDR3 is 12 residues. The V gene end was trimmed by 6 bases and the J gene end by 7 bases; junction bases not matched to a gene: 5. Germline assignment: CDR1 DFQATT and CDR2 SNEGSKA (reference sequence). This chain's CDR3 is CSAQTGGGGYTF. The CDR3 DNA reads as TGCAGTGCGCAGACAGGGGGCGGTGGCTACACCTTC.

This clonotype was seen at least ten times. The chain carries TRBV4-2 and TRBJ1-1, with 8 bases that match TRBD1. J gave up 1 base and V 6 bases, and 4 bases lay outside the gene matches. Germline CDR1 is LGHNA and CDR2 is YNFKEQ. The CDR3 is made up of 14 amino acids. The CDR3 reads CASSHTGGNTEAFF. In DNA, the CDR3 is TGTGCCAGCAGTCATACAGGGGGGAACACTGAAGCTTTCTTT.